This TCR beta chain comes out of a study of radiotherapy plus CTLA-4 blockade in lung cancer. Study-wide background: Objective responses arose in approximately 20% of patients, and under 40% experienced disease control. Findings of the study overall: Researchers report tumor-derived TCR clones expanding in blood after radiotherapy plus ipilimumab.

Comment on this clone: Its target is not known.

TCRdb's table, derived via immunoSEQ multiplex PCR, lists solely in-frame clones and lacks some. The table shows about 31,000 clones, with about 72% occurring only once. The sequencing used peripheral blood, collected from a patient treated with radiotherapy plus ipilimumab. This clonotype originated in a human donor with non-small cell lung cancer who had stable disease on radiotherapy plus ipilimumab.

The CDR3 here is CASNPGDRPNQPQHF. In nucleotides, the CDR3 is TGTGCCAGCAACCCGGGGGACAGACCAAATCAGCCCCAGCATTTT. The rearrangement joins TRBV2 to TRBJ1-5; 7 bases are shared with TRBD1. V was clipped by 7 bases and J by 4 bases; unmatched bases: 10. Germline V gene lookup returns CDR1 SNHLY and CDR2 FYNNEI. This CDR3 region has 15 residues. Using reference TRBV2 and TRBJ1-5 for the parts outside the CDR3, the full variable domain is EPEVTQTPSHQVTQMGQEVILRCVPISNHLYFYWYRQILGQKVEFLVSFYNNEISEKSEIFDDQFSVERPDGSNFTLKIRSTKLEDSAMYFCASNPGDRPNQPQHFGDGTRLSIL.